These 20 T cell receptor beta chains came from one sample sequenced in a study of shared clonotypes between healthy human individuals. Using immunoSEQ multiplex PCR, the repertoire was profiled, and TCRdb retains in-frame clones only, with some absent. The data contain around 2,000,000 clones, just under 95% of them singletons. Naive CD8 cells lacked CD45RO and underwent positive selection for CCR7, leaving out terminally differentiated effector memory CD45RA+ cells. The sample consisted of naive CD8+ T cells sorted from blood. The source is a man in his late teens or twenties in good health.

The chain employs TRBV7-6 and TRBJ2-7; the D gene is possibly TRBD2 (6 bases). The CDR3 is 16 amino acids. CDR1 and CDR2 (germline): SGHVS, FNYEAQ. Trimming cost V 5 bases and J 3 bases, with 20 bases left between them. CDR3 DNA sequence: TGTGCCAGCAGCCTAGAGACCGGGACTTCGCTCTACGAGCAGTACTTC. Its translation: CASSLETGTSLYEQYF.

This chain joins TRBV2 and TRBJ2-1, with D possibly being TRBD1 or TRBD2 (5 bases each). The CDR3 is 17 amino acids. Germline CDR1 reads SNHLY; CDR2 reads FYNNEI. V lost 0 bases to trimming and J lost 8 bases, with 20 bases between them. In DNA, the CDR3 is TGTGCCAGCAGTGAAGCACTCGGGGCTAGAAATCGGGATGAGCAGTTCTTC. The encoded protein is CASSEALGARNRDEQFF.

The chain recombines TRBV4-1 with TRBJ2-3, with D perhaps matching TRBD2 (7 bases). The CDR3 runs to 15 residues. V was clipped by 3 bases and J by 7 bases, with 17 bases between them. Germline loops: CDR1 MGHRA, CDR2 YSYEKL. The CDR3 DNA reads TGCGCCAGCAGCCACCGTGGGGGGGGACACTATACGCAGTATTTT. It encodes CASSHRGGGHYTQYF.

The chain recombines TRBV2 with TRBJ2-7; perhaps D is TRBD1 or TRBD2 (7 bases each). Germline V gene sequence: CDR1 SNHLY, CDR2 FYNNEI. The CDR3 runs to 13 residues. V was shortened by 8 bases and J by 3 bases, with 14 bases between the two germline ends. The CDR3 DNA reads TGTGCCAGCGGGGAGGGGGCTTTCTACGAGCAGTACTTC. Its protein is CASGEGAFYEQYF.

The chain joins TRBV10-1 to TRBJ2-2; 7 positions match TRBD2. The CDR3 consists of 18 residues. Germline-derived CDR1 and CDR2 are WNHNN and SYGVQD (reference sequence). Germline trimming cut 0 bases from V and 1 base from J; bases unmatched to any gene: 8. The CDR3 spells CASSESVGGPRNTGELFF. The CDR3 DNA sequence: TGCGCCAGCAGTGAGTCGGTGGGAGGGCCGAGGAACACCGGGGAGCTGTTTTTT.

About this clone itself: Other DNA sequences in the same sample also yield this CDR3. V gene TRBV27 combines with J gene TRBJ2-7, with 7 bases aligning to TRBD1. With 8 bases clipped from V and 1 base from J, the junction kept 5 bases outside the gene matches. The V gene's germline CDR1 is MNHEY and CDR2 SMNVEV (reference sequence). There are 13 residues in the CDR3. For the CDR3, the DNA is TGTGCCAGCTCCGACAGGGTATCCTACGAGCAGTACTTC. Residues: CASSDRVSYEQYF.

The chain carries TRBV2 and TRBJ2-7, with D tentatively TRBD1 (6 bases). The CDR3 spans 15 residues. The germline V and J ends were trimmed by 5 bases and 1 base, with 15 bases remaining between them. Germline V gives CDR1 SNHLY, CDR2 FYNNEI. CDR3 loop: CASSPFGGPSYEQYF. In nucleotides, the CDR3 is TGTGCCAGCAGTCCTTTTGGGGGCCCTTCCTACGAGCAGTACTTC. The full variable domain, with the rest looked up from reference TRBV2 and TRBJ2-7, is EPEVTQTPSHQVTQMGQEVILRCVPISNHLYFYWYRQILGQKVEFLVSFYNNEISEKSEIFDDQFSVERPDGSNFTLKIRSTKLEDSAMYFCASSPFGGPSYEQYFGPGTRLTVT.

Remarks on this clone: Mismatch with germline at one junction end may stem from a read error. The J gene is TRBJ1-2, the V gene TRBV23-1, with D unclear. TRBV23-1 has ORF status, its function being uncertain. The CDR3 spans 16 residues. CDR3 in amino acids: CASSQSESLLACGCTF. The CDR3 region has the DNA TGCGCCAGCAGTCAATCTGAGAGCTTATTAGCTTGTGGCTGCACCTTC.

The chain uses TRBV19 and TRBJ1-4; 9 bases map to TRBD1. CDR1 is LNHDA, CDR2 SQIVND, per germline (reference sequence). Trimming removed 7 bases from V and 8 bases from J; junction bases left unmatched: 8. This CDR3 comprises 14 residues. CDR3 amino acids: CASTFGTGREKLFF. CDR3 sequence (DNA): TGTGCCAGTACCTTTGGGACAGGGAGGGAAAAACTGTTTTTT.

V is TRBV7-7 and J is TRBJ2-1, with 10 bases fitting TRBD2. V dropped 11 bases and J dropped 2; count of bases not matched to a gene: 12. This CDR3 spans 16 amino acids. The germline gives CDR1 SSHAT, CDR2 FNYEAQ (reference sequence). CDR3 in amino acids: CAPRRLAGVPYNEQFF. CDR3 coding DNA: TGTGCCCCTAGGCGGCTAGCGGGAGTCCCCTACAATGAGCAGTTCTTC. Supplemented by reference TRBV7-7 and TRBJ2-1, the full variable domain reads GAGVSQSPRYKVTKRGQDVTLRCDPISSHATLYWYQQALGQGPEFLTYFNYEAQPDKSGLPSDRFSAERPEGSISTLTIQRTEQRDSAMYRCAPRRLAGVPYNEQFFGPGTRLTVL.

The chain combines TRBV28 with TRBJ1-1; D is perhaps TRBD1 (6 bases). Trimming removed 4 bases from V and 4 bases from J, with 10 bases in between. The CDR3 contains 13 residues. Germline CDR1 and CDR2: MDHEN and SYDVKM. The CDR3 protein is CASSSGTSTEAFF. The CDR3 DNA follows: TGTGCCAGCAGTTCCGGGACAAGCACTGAAGCTTTCTTT.

The chain's CDR3 is CASSDGYTGELFF. The CDR3 DNA is TGTGCCAGCAGCGACGGTTACACCGGGGAGCTGTTTTTT. This sequence joins TRBV9 and TRBJ2-2, with D hard to call. CDR1 and CDR2 from the germline V gene are SGDLS and YYNGEE. Between the trimmed V and J ends, which lost 3 bases and 3 bases, there was a span of 6 bases. The CDR3 has 13 residues.

The chain has TRBV6-1 and TRBJ2-1; 9 bases agree with TRBD1. The CDR3 consists of 16 residues. With V trimmed by 5 bases and J by 4 bases, 9 bases remained unmatched. Germline lookup yields CDR1 MNHNS and CDR2 SASEGT. Here the CDR3 reads CASSKGTGRQYNEQFF. CDR3 DNA: TGTGCCAGCAGTAAAGGGACAGGGAGGCAATACAATGAGCAGTTCTTC.

V gene TRBV4-1 combines with J gene TRBJ1-2; no clear D. This CDR3 has 17 residues. In germline, CDR1 is MGHRA, CDR2 YSYEKL. V shed 5 bases and J shed 6 bases, with 25 bases lying between them. The CDR3: CASSSRPLDLSEDGYTF. CDR3 coding DNA: TGCGCCAGCAGCTCCCGTCCCCTAGACCTCTCGGAGGATGGCTACACCTTC.

This clone was observed once. The gene calls are TRBV10-1 and TRBJ1-1; no clear D. The CDR3 sequence is 13 residues long. Trimming stripped 0 bases from V and 4 bases from J, with 6 bases between. CDR1 WNHNN and CDR2 SYGVQD come from the germline V gene (reference sequence). The CDR3 reads CASSESAGTEAFF. The CDR3 nucleotides read TGCGCCAGCAGTGAGTCGGCCGGCACTGAAGCTTTCTTT.

Remarks on this clone: The junction departs from germline at one end; a sequencing error may be responsible. This chain connects TRBV2 to TRBJ2-7; TRBD1 matches at 8 bases. The CDR3 has 17 amino acids. The V gene's germline CDR1 is SNHLY and CDR2 FYNNEI. The CDR3 is CASREDWDRNLSYEQYF. CDR3 bases: TGTGCCAGCAGGGAAGACTGGGACAGGAACCTCTCCTACGAGCAGTACTTC.

This chain connects TRBV7-9 to TRBJ1-2; D perhaps matches TRBD1 (5 bases). Trimming cost V 1 base and J 6 bases, with 15 bases left between them. The CDR3 totals 15 residues. Germline V CDR1 and CDR2: SEHNR, FQNEAQ (reference sequence). The CDR3 reads CASSLERGTPNGYTF. CDR3 DNA sequence: TGTGCCAGCAGCTTAGAGCGGGGGACCCCGAATGGCTACACCTTC. The entire variable domain, with the rest obtained from reference TRBV7-9 and TRBJ1-2, is as follows: DTGVSQNPRHKITKRGQNVTFRCDPISEHNRLYWYRQTLGQGPEFLTYFQNEAQLEKSRLLSDRFSAERPKGSFSTLEIQRTEQGDSAMYLCASSLERGTPNGYTFGSGTRLTVV.

V gene TRBV4-3 combines with J gene TRBJ2-6, with 11 bases matching TRBD1. The germline V gene encodes CDR1 LGHNA and CDR2 YSLEER. The CDR3 length is 20 residues. V lost 1 base and J lost 1; bases outside the gene matches: 9. The CDR3 coding sequence is TGCGCCAGCAGCCAAGCTCCGGGACAGGGGGTTGGATCTGGGGCCAACGTCCTGACTTTC. Translated: CASSQAPGQGVGSGANVLTF.

The chain employs TRBV9 and TRBJ1-1, with D perhaps TRBD1 (6 bases). Germline V CDR1 and CDR2: SGDLS, YYNGEE. V lost 4 bases and J 6 bases, leaving 22 bases between the germline ends. The CDR3 has 16 amino acids. The chain's CDR3 is CASSPRMGGRFAEAFF. The DNA of the CDR3 is TGTGCCAGCAGCCCCCGGATGGGGGGGCGGTTCGCTGAAGCTTTCTTT.

The chain combines TRBV2 with TRBJ2-1; D unresolved. The CDR3 has 12 residues. Germline CDR1 is SNHLY and CDR2 is FYNNEI. V lost 2 bases and J 8 bases, leaving 7 bases between the germline ends. In DNA form, the CDR3 reads TGTGCCAGCAGTGAAATCCCCGATGAGCAGTTCTTC. Translating it yields CASSEIPDEQFF.